Listed here are 27 T cell receptor beta chains from one sample, sequenced in a study of cytomegalovirus exposure and HLA in healthy donors. Primers: 60 Vbeta forward and 13 Jbeta reverse. Using immunoSEQ multiplex PCR, the repertoire was profiled, and TCRdb retains in-frame clones only, with some absent. This sample has over 120,000 clones, with 75% found just once. Specimen: PBMCs. The source of these receptors is a man aged 30-40 years in good health and CMV-seronegative.

The chain uses TRBV28 and TRBJ2-7, with 7 positions matching TRBD2. V trimming: 7 bases; J trimming: 0 bases; junction bases outside the gene matches: 12. CDR3 length: 16 amino acids. CDR1 and CDR2 (germline): MDHEN, SYDVKM. In DNA form, the CDR3 reads TGTGCCAGCACCCTTTCGGCTAGCGGCGCCTCCTACGAGCAGTACTTC. This sequence encodes CASTLSASGASYEQYF.

This clone was seen repeatedly, ten times or more. V and J are TRBV2 and TRBJ1-1; D is perhaps TRBD1 (6 bases). Germline CDR1 reads SNHLY; CDR2 reads FYNNEI. The CDR3 is made up of 13 amino acids. V was shortened by 8 bases and J by 5 bases, with 15 bases between the two germline ends. CDR3 coding DNA: TGTGCCAGCTCTGCAGGGGCCGGTACTGAAGCTTTCTTT. It is translated as CASSAGAGTEAFF.

The chain links TRBV7-9 to TRBJ2-7; possibly TRBD1 for D (6 bases). The CDR3 has 15 residues. Germline V gives CDR1 SEHNR, CDR2 FQNEAQ (reference sequence). V was cut by 5 bases and J by 3 bases, with 17 bases left in between. The CDR3 DNA is TGTGCCAGCAGCCACCCCACGGGACACCTCTACGAGCAGTACTTC. Its translation is CASSHPTGHLYEQYF.

In its sample, this clone was seen a few times. The CDR3 nucleotides are TGTGCCAGCAGCGTAGGACAGGGGGGGGTGACCACTGAAGCTTTCTTT. Amino acid sequence: CASSVGQGGVTTEAFF. The V gene is TRBV7-8, the J gene TRBJ1-1, with TRBD1 matching 10 bases. Germline CDR1 SGHVS, CDR2 FQNEAQ. V was clipped by 5 bases and J by 4 bases; unmatched bases: 10. The CDR3 spans 16 residues.

The rearrangement links TRBV27 to TRBJ1-2, with D maybe TRBD1 (5 bases). Germline V CDR1 and CDR2: MNHEY, SMNVEV (reference sequence). The CDR3 is made up of 15 amino acids. Deletions cut 2 bases from V and 4 bases from J, with 14 bases between. The CDR3 nucleotides are TGTGCCAGCAGTTTACTTCGGGGGGATGGCTATGGCTACACCTTC. Translation gives CASSLLRGDGYGYTF.

The V and J genes are TRBV2 and TRBJ1-5; no clear D. Trimming took off 4 bases at V and 0 bases at J, with 7 bases between the two ends. Germline V lookup: CDR1 SNHLY, CDR2 FYNNEI. This CDR3 has 14 residues. For the CDR3, the DNA is TGTGCCAGCAGTGTCGGAGTTAGCAATCAGCCCCAGCATTTT. Protein sequence: CASSVGVSNQPQHF. Full variable domain (remainder filled in from reference TRBV2 and TRBJ1-5): EPEVTQTPSHQVTQMGQEVILRCVPISNHLYFYWYRQILGQKVEFLVSFYNNEISEKSEIFDDQFSVERPDGSNFTLKIRSTKLEDSAMYFCASSVGVSNQPQHFGDGTRLSIL.

The chain is built from TRBV27 and TRBJ2-2; D is undetermined. V lost 7 bases and J 0 bases, leaving 12 bases between the germline ends. CDR3 size: 15 residues. In germline, CDR1 is MNHEY, CDR2 SMNVEV (reference sequence). CDR3 region: CASTRAGANTGELFF. DNA of the CDR3: TGTGCCAGCACCCGAGCCGGAGCGAACACCGGGGAGCTGTTTTTT.

The chain uses TRBV10-3 and TRBJ1-2; tentatively, D is TRBD1 (6 bases). The V gene lost 0 bases and the J gene lost 8 bases, with 13 bases spanning the gap. CDR3 length: 14 residues. From germline, CDR1 is ENHRY and CDR2 SYGVKD. This CDR3 is CAISESTGQGGYTF. The DNA for the CDR3 is TGTGCCATCAGTGAGTCTACAGGGCAAGGGGGCTACACCTTC.

In its sample, this clone was seen once. The genes are TRBV27 and TRBJ2-7; 8 nucleotides line up with TRBD1. This CDR3 comprises 15 residues. Germline V gene lookup returns CDR1 MNHEY and CDR2 SMNVEV (reference sequence). J was trimmed by 0 bases and V by 5 bases; bases with no gene match: 6. The CDR3 protein is CASSPVTGGSYEQYF. The CDR3 bases are TGTGCCAGCAGTCCTGTAACAGGGGGCTCCTACGAGCAGTACTTC.

This rearrangement joins TRBV19 to TRBJ1-5; 12 bases line up with TRBD1. The CDR3 has 16 residues. The V and J ends lost 3 bases and 7 bases, in that order; junction bases with no gene match: 7. Per germline, CDR1 LNHDA and CDR2 SQIVND (reference sequence). CDR3 sequence: CASSMVGQGAFQPQHF. The CDR3 bases are TGTGCCAGTAGTATGGTGGGACAGGGGGCCTTCCAGCCCCAGCATTTT. The entire variable domain, with the rest obtained from reference TRBV19 and TRBJ1-5, is as follows: DGGITQSPKYLFRKEGQNVTLSCEQNLNHDAMYWYRQDPGQGLRLIYYSQIVNDFQKGDIAEGYSVSREKKESFPLTVTSAQKNPTAFYLCASSMVGQGAFQPQHFGDGTRLSIL.

The chain employs TRBV9 and TRBJ1-1; D call uncertain. The V end was cut by 3 bases, the J end by 8 bases, with 8 bases between. Per germline, CDR1 SGDLS and CDR2 YYNGEE. The CDR3 is 11 amino acids. CDR3 in amino acids: CASSADSEAFF. Written as DNA, the CDR3 is TGTGCCAGCAGCGCCGACTCAGAAGCTTTCTTT.

This chain connects TRBV5-1 to TRBJ2-7; 8 nucleotides align to TRBD2. This CDR3 is built from 15 residues. V was clipped by 4 bases and J by 2 bases; unmatched bases: 8. Germline V gene data show CDR1 as SGHRS and CDR2 as YFSETQ. The CDR3, as DNA: TGCGCCAGCAGCCTCGAAGGACTAGCCCCCTACGAGCAGTACTTC. Translated, it gives CASSLEGLAPYEQYF.

The rearrangement uses TRBV5-1 and TRBJ2-3; TRBD2 matches at 7 bases. The CDR3 consists of 14 residues. Per the germline V gene, CDR1 is SGHRS and CDR2 is YFSETQ. V shed 0 bases, J shed 8 bases, and the junction held 6 bases outside the gene matches. The CDR3 protein is CASSLGAGDSTQYF. CDR3 bases: TGCGCCAGCAGCTTGGGGGCGGGGGATTCTACGCAGTATTTT.

The chain is built from TRBV7-2 and TRBJ2-1; 12 bases fit TRBD2. Germline V gene data show CDR1 as SGHTA and CDR2 as FQGNSA. V gave up 6 bases and J gave up 6 bases; unmatched junction bases: 6. The length of the CDR3 is 15 residues. The CDR3: CASRRSSGGANEQFF. CDR3 in DNA: TGTGCCAGCAGGCGTTCTAGCGGGGGGGCCAATGAGCAGTTCTTC.

This chain joins TRBV29-1 and TRBJ2-3; the match to TRBD2 covers 8 bases. This CDR3 region has 16 residues. CDR1 is SQVTM and CDR2 is ANQGSEA in the germline V gene. V was clipped by 6 bases and J by 0 bases; unmatched bases: 11. This CDR3 is CSVGGPLAGSTDTQYF. The DNA for the CDR3 is TGCAGCGTGGGGGGTCCTCTAGCGGGTAGCACAGATACGCAGTATTTT.

A few counts support this clone. The rearrangement uses TRBV5-4 and TRBJ2-7, with 7 bases matching TRBD2. From germline, CDR1 is SGHNT and CDR2 YYREEE (reference sequence). The CDR3 sequence is 14 residues long. Trimming cost V 4 bases and J 2 bases; bases outside gene matches: 6. The CDR3 loop reads CASSVGAGAYEQYF. The CDR3 DNA reads as TGTGCCAGCAGCGTCGGGGCGGGAGCCTACGAGCAGTACTTC. The variable domain in full, completed from reference TRBV5-4 and TRBJ2-7, reads ETGVTQSPTHLIKTRGQQVTLRCSSQSGHNTVSWYQQALGQGPQFIFQYYREEENGRGNFPPRFSGLQFPNYSSELNVNALELDDSALYLCASSVGAGAYEQYFGPGTRLTVT.

The CDR3: CASSFLDNNEQFF. DNA of the CDR3: TGTGCCAGCAGTTTCCTGGACAACAATGAGCAGTTCTTC. The chain combines TRBV27 with TRBJ2-1, with D tentatively TRBD1 (5 bases). Germline CDR1 and CDR2: MNHEY and SMNVEV (reference sequence). This CDR3 is built from 13 residues. V was clipped by 3 bases and J by 5 bases, with 8 bases between them.

The gene calls are TRBV11-2 and TRBJ2-7; D perhaps matches TRBD1 (6 bases). The CDR3 consists of 14 residues. Trimming took 3 bases from V and 2 from J, leaving 11 bases between them. Germline CDR1 reads SGHAT; CDR2 reads FQNNGV. This CDR3 reads CASSFNTGTYEQYF. CDR3 in DNA: TGTGCCAGCAGCTTTAACACAGGGACCTACGAGCAGTACTTC.

The chain employs TRBV10-1 and TRBJ2-7; D might be TRBD2 (5 bases). Germline V gives CDR1 WNHNN, CDR2 SYGVQD (reference sequence). CDR3 length: 13 amino acids. The V end was cut by 4 bases, the J end by 9 bases, with 16 bases between. CDR3 loop: CASSGGLSGGQYF. The CDR3 coding sequence is TGCGCCAGCAGTGGAGGACTTTCAGGAGGGCAGTACTTC.

The rearrangement joins TRBV7-2 to TRBJ2-4, with 9 bases that match TRBD1. After removal of 2 bases from V and 9 bases from J, the junction contained 8 bases not matched to a gene. Germline lookup yields CDR1 SGHTA and CDR2 FQGNSA. CDR3 length equals 15 residues. The CDR3 is CASSLRGPQGAIQYF. Written as DNA, the CDR3 is TGTGCCAGCAGCTTAAGGGGACCACAGGGGGCCATTCAGTACTTC.

The chain is built from TRBV5-4 and TRBJ2-5; 9 positions agree with TRBD2. This CDR3 has 16 residues. The ends lost 0 bases at V and 1 base at J; junction bases unmatched: 4. Germline V CDR1 and CDR2: SGHNT, YYREEE (reference sequence). CDR3 sequence reads: CASSLVAGGFQETQYF. The DNA for the CDR3 is TGTGCCAGCAGCTTGGTTGCGGGGGGGTTCCAAGAGACCCAGTACTTC.

Only a few counts were recorded for this clone. The J gene is TRBJ1-2, the V gene TRBV30, with D maybe TRBD1 (6 bases). The CDR3 spans 14 residues. V lost 2 bases to trimming and J lost 3 bases, with 13 bases between them. Germline CDR1 GTSNPN, CDR2 SVGIG (reference sequence). The CDR3 protein is CAWSPTGTHYGYTF. The CDR3 coding sequence is TGTGCCTGGAGTCCAACCGGGACACACTATGGCTACACCTTC. Filled out from reference TRBV30 and TRBJ1-2, the complete variable domain reads SQTIHQWPATLVQPVGSPLSLECTVEGTSNPNLYWYRQAAGRGLQLLFYSVGIGQISSEVPQNLSASRPQDRQFILSSKKLLLSDSGFYLCAWSPTGTHYGYTFGSGTRLTVV.

The chain carries TRBV10-3 and TRBJ1-3; D unresolved. The CDR3 totals 15 residues. Trimming took 2 bases from V and 2 from J, leaving 10 bases between them. Germline V lookup: CDR1 ENHRY, CDR2 SYGVKD. The CDR3 region is CAISELSVTGNTIYF. As DNA, the CDR3 is TGTGCCATCAGTGAGCTCTCGGTAACTGGAAACACCATATATTTT.

V and J are TRBV11-2 and TRBJ2-5; 11 bases map to TRBD2. The DNA end lines up better with TRBJ2-7; the J call may be wrong. The CDR3 is 16 amino acids. The germline CDR1 and CDR2 sequences are SGHAT and FQNNGV. Here the CDR3 reads CASSSPSGRISYEQYF. As DNA, the CDR3 is TGTGCCAGCAGCTCACCTAGCGGGAGGATCTCCTACGAGCAGTACTTC.

The rearrangement joins TRBV5-1 to TRBJ2-6; 7 positions agree with TRBD1. The CDR3 runs 18 residues. Trimming removed 0 bases from V and 2 bases from J; junction bases left unmatched: 8. The germline V gene has CDR1 SGHRS and CDR2 YFSETQ. The CDR3: CASSLEGQPPTGANVLTF. The CDR3, as DNA: TGCGCCAGCAGCTTGGAGGGACAGCCCCCGACTGGGGCCAACGTCCTGACTTTC.

For this clone: Additional DNA sequences in this sample encode the identical CDR3. V usage is TRBV7-9 and J usage is TRBJ2-3, with D possibly matching TRBD2 (6 bases). Germline loops: CDR1 SEHNR, CDR2 FQNEAQ (reference sequence). CDR3 length: 14 residues. The V and J ends lost 3 bases and 0 bases respectively, with 7 bases between them. The DNA of the CDR3 is TGTGCCAGCAGCTTTAGCGGTAGCACAGATACGCAGTATTTT. Translating gives CASSFSGSTDTQYF.

In its sample, this clone was seen a few times. The chain has TRBV13 and TRBJ2-1; the D gene is possibly TRBD2 (6 bases). V lost 3 bases, J lost 8 bases, and 23 bases lay in between. Germline V gene sequence: CDR1 PRHDT, CDR2 FYEKMQ (reference sequence). CDR3 length: 17 residues. CDR3 nucleotide sequence: TGTGCCAGCAGCTTTCCGAGGAGGGACTCTAAGCGCGATGAGCAGTTCTTC. It yields the protein CASSFPRRDSKRDEQFF.